This T cell receptor (beta chain) was captured in a study of T cells after posttransplantation cyclophosphamide (dated by TCRdb to 2016 to 2018). At the level of the whole study: The study tracked T cell repertoire reconstitution by TRB sequencing after myeloablative bone marrow transplantation using posttransplantation cyclophosphamide as GVHD prophylaxis. Samples from around 40 PTCy-treated patients and 16 related bone marrow donors of those patients were subjected to antigen receptor sequencing. Blood from every one of the 30 or so PTCy patients who had 1-year posttransplant specimens underwent TRB sequencing. TRB sequencing was also done on up to roughly 3 additional blood samples from 2 to 5.2 years after transplant in 3 patients, and on pretransplant blood from several patients. Because TRA and TRB clonality correlated tightly in eight or nine samples, later TCR analyses were limited to TRB. Public TRB sequences were compared against a database of over 3,000 sequences linked to responses to pathogens, tumor antigens, self-antigens and alloantigens.

Worth noting for this clone: What this receptor recognizes is not known. Base qualities were left out, and no much larger clone turns up one base away.

PTCy-treated patients came from a prospective multi-institutional clinical trial. Peripheral blood and bone marrow mononuclear cells were isolated by Ficoll-Hypaque density centrifugation and were cryopreserved. TRB sequencing used genomic DNA with the immunoSEQ assay at survey resolution or the hsTCRB kit. Processing in the source paper ran as follows. The immunoSEQ software handled the initial read processing, while the LymphoSeq R package was used for the repertoire analyses. Clonality was calculated as 1 minus normalized Shannon entropy, and the Gini coefficient was also calculated for each TRB dataset. Phenotypes of unsorted samples were inferred by mapping TRB sequences from sorted subsets of the recipient or donor onto unsorted samples of the same recipient. In TCRdb, the immuneACCESS table is reduced to in-frame sequences with V and J assigned. These tables do not hold every clone; where another copy was compared, an unresolved V gene accounts for under half, and the others remain unexplained. The V and J calls and clone size were taken over from that table, and D and trimming were inferred from the DNA. The sample table shows some 47,000 clones, and approximately 86% are seen once. About 2.8% of the sample is held by the ten biggest clonotypes.

The paper as a whole reports these results and caveats: Donor-recipient similarity was low at 1-2 months but increased during the first year, and donor CD8+ memory clones often dominated later blood repertoires. The TRB repertoires of T cells infiltrating skin or GI tract showed only limited overlap with the TRB repertoires of T cells in blood. Across the approximately 45 patients, TRB clonality was highly associated with recipient CMV seropositivity and CMV reactivation, and diversity with PTCy was similar to that in the CNI/methotrexate controls.

Sequenced input: PBMCs. This sequence originates from a man between 25 and 39 years old with a blood cancer, CMV-positive, and with a related stem cell donor.

The nucleotides read TGTGCCAGCAGCTTAATTGTGGCGGGAGGGTCCGGGGAGCTGTTTTTT. This codes for CASSLIVAGGSGELFF. The receptor chain draws on TRBV7-8 and TRBJ2-2, and TRBD2 matches 9 of the central bases. The CDR3 holds 16 amino acids from the cysteine to the phenylalanine. The only DNA kept is the CDR3, 48 bases in frame from the first base. V has 2 bases trimmed and J has 6 bases trimmed; junction bases matching no gene number 7. The germline V gene supplies CDR1 SGHVS and CDR2 FQNEAQ.